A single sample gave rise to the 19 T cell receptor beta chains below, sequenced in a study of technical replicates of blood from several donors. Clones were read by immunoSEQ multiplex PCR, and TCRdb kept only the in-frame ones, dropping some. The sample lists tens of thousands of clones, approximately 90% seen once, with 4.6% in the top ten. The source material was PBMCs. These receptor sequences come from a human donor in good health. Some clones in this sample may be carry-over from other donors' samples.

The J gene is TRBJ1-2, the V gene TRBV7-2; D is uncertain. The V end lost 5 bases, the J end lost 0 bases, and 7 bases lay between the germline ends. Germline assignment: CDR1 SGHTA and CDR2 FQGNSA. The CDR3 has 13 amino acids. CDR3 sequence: CASSHPANYGYTF. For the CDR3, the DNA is TGTGCCAGCAGCCACCCAGCTAACTATGGCTACACCTTC.

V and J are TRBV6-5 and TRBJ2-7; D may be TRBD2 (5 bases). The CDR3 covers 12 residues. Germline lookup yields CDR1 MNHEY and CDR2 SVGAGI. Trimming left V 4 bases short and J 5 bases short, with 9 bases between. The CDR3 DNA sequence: TGTGCCAGCAGTTCCCGGGGTGACGAGCAGTACTTC. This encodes CASSSRGDEQYF.

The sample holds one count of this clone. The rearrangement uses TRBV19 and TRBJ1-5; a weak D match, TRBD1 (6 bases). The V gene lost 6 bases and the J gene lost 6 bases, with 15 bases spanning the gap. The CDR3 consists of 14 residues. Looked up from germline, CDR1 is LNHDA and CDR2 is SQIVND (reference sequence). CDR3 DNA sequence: TGTGCCAGTAGGAACAGGGAAAACGGTCAGCCCCAGCATTTT. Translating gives CASRNRENGQPQHF.

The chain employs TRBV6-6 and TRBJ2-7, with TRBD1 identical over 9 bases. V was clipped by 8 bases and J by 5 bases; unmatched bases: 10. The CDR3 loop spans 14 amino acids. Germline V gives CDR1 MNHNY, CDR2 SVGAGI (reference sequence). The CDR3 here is CASGKGQGIHEQYF. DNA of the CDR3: TGTGCCAGCGGGAAAGGACAGGGGATCCACGAGCAGTACTTC.

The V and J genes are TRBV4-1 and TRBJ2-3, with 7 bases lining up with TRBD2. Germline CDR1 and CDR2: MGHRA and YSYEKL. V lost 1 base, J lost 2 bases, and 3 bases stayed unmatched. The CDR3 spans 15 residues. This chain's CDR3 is CASSQAGGFTDTQYF. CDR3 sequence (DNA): TGCGCCAGCAGCCAAGCGGGGGGATTCACAGATACGCAGTATTTT.

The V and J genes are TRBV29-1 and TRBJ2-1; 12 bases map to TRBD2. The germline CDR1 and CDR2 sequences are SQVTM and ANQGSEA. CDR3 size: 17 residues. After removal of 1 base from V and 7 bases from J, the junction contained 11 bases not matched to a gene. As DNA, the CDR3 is TGCAGCGTTGAAGGGATCGCTAGCGGGGGGGCCGGGAATGAGCAGTTCTTC. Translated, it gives CSVEGIASGGAGNEQFF.

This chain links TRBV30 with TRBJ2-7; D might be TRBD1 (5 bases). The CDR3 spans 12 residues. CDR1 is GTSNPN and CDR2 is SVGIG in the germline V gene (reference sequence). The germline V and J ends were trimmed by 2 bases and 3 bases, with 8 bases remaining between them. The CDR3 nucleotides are TGTGCCTGGAGTAAGGGGCGCTACGAGCAGTACTTC. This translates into CAWSKGRYEQYF.

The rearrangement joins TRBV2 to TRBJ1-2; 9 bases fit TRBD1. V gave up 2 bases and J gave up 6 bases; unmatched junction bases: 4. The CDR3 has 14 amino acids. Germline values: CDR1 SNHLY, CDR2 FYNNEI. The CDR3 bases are TGTGCCAGCAGTGAAAGGACAGGGGTTCATGGCTACACCTTC. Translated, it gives CASSERTGVHGYTF.

CDR3 residues: CASSPVASMAVETEAFF. CDR3 nucleotides: TGTGCCAGCTCACCTGTCGCTAGTATGGCAGTGGAGACTGAAGCTTTCTTT. The chain links TRBV18 to TRBJ1-1; D not certain. This CDR3 region has 17 residues. Germline V lookup: CDR1 KGHSH, CDR2 LQKENI. V shed 3 bases and J shed 5 bases, with 22 bases lying between them.

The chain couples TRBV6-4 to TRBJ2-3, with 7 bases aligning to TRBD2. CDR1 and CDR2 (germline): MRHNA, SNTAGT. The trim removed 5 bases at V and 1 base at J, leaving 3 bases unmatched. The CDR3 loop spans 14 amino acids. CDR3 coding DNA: TGTGCCAGCAGTAGCGGGGCCCGCACAGATACGCAGTATTTT. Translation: CASSSGARTDTQYF.

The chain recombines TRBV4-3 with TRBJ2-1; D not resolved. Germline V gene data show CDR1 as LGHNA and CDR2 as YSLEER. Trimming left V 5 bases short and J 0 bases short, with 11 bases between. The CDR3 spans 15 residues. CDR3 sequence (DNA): TGCGCCAGCAGCTTGGCGGATAGCTCCTACAATGAGCAGTTCTTC. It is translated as CASSLADSSYNEQFF.

The CDR3 protein is CASSAGTGGISNQPQHF. The CDR3 region has the DNA TGTGCCAGCAGCGCTGGGACTGGGGGAATAAGCAATCAGCCCCAGCATTTT. The chain carries TRBV9 and TRBJ1-5, with D possibly being TRBD1 (5 bases). CDR1 and CDR2 (germline): SGDLS, YYNGEE. V lost 3 bases to trimming and J lost 1 base, with 17 bases between them. The CDR3 contains 17 residues.

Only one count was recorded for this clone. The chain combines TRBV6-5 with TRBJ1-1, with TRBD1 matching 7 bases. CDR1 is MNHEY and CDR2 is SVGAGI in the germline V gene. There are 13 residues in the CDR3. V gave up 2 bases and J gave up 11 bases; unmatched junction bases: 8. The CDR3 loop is CASSYPGVQGAFF. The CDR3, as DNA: TGTGCCAGCAGTTACCCTGGAGTACAGGGGGCTTTCTTT.

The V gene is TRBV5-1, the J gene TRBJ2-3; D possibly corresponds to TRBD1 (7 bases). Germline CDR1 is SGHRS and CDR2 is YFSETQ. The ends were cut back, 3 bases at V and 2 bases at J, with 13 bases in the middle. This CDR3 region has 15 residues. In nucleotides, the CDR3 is TGCGCCAGCAGCTCGCCAGGGGGGATCACAGATACGCAGTATTTT. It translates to CASSSPGGITDTQYF. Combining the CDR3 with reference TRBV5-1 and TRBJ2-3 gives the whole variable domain KAGVTQTPRYLIKTRGQQVTLSCSPISGHRSVSWYQQTPGQGLQFLFEYFSETQRNKGNFPGRFSGRQFSNSRSEMNVSTLELGDSALYLCASSSPGGITDTQYFGPGTRLTVL.

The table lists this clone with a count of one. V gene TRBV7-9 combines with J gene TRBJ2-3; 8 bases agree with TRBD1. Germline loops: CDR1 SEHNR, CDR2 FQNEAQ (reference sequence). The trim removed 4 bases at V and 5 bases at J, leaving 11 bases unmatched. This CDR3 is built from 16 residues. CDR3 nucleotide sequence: TGTGCCAGCAGCTCAGATCAGGGGGCGTTCGGAGATACGCAGTATTTT. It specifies CASSSDQGAFGDTQYF.

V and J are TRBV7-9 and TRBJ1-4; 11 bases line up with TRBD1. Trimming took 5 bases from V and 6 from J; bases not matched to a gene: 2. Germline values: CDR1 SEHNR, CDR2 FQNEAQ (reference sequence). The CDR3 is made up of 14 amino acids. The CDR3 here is CASSVDRGHEKLFF. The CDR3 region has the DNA TGTGCCAGCAGCGTGGACAGGGGGCATGAAAAACTGTTTTTT.

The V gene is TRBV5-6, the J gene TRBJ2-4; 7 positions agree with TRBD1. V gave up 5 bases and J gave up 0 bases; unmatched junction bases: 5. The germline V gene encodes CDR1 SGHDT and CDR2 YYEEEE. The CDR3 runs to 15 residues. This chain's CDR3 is CASSYRGVAKNIQYF. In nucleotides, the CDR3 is TGTGCCAGCAGTTACAGGGGAGTAGCCAAAAACATTCAGTACTTC.

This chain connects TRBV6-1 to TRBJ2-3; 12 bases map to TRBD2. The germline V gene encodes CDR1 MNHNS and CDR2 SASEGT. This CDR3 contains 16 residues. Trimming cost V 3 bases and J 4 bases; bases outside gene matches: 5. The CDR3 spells CASSEGLAGGADTQYF. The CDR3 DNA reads TGTGCCAGCAGTGAGGGACTAGCGGGCGGGGCAGATACGCAGTATTTT.

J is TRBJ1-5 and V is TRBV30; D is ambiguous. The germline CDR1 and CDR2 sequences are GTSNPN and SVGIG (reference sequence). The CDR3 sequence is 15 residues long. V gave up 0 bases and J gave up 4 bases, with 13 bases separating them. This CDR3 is CAWSVTAGRNQPQHF. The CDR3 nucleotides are TGTGCCTGGAGTGTAACGGCAGGAAGGAATCAGCCCCAGCATTTT.